These 18 T cell receptor beta chains came from one sample sequenced in a study of T cells expressing NK-cell markers. No DNA is given; TCRdb re-called the 5' RACE reads and lists each CDR3 protein once. This sample contains approximately 380,000 distinct CDR3 sequences. The sequenced sample consisted of blood T cells: a sorted CD56 or NKG2C T cell subset, CD4+ or CD8+ T cells, or bulk PBMC T cells (not recorded which). All receptors come from a man aged 18-75 years in good health.

This chain uses TRBV5-5 with TRBJ2-1; as DNA is missing, the TRBD2 call by TCRdb cannot be tested. The CDR3 length is 15 residues. Germline V gene sequence: CDR1 SGHKS, CDR2 YYEKEE (reference sequence). Here the CDR3 reads CASSHNSRENNEQFF.

The chain combines TRBV24-1 with TRBJ2-1; TCRdb lists TRBD1, though no DNA is available to test this call. The CDR3 sequence is 15 residues long. The germline CDR1 and CDR2 sequences are KGHDR and SFDVKD. The CDR3 reads CATSDDRGQRNEQFF.

The gene calls are TRBV30 and TRBJ2-5; the TCRdb call, TRBD2, lacks DNA for checking. Germline V gene lookup returns CDR1 GTSNPN and CDR2 SVGIG (reference sequence). This CDR3 has 15 amino acids. The CDR3 protein is CAWSRTASGVQTQYF.

The V gene is TRBV21-1, the J gene TRBJ2-1; lacking DNA, the TRBD2 call made by TCRdb goes unchecked. TRBV21-1 is flagged as a pseudogene. The CDR3 contains 16 residues. The CDR3 reads CASSSRWRGAYNEQFF.

The chain joins TRBV3-1 to TRBJ2-1; checking the TCRdb D call of TRBD1 is not possible without DNA. CDR3 length equals 15 residues. Germline loops: CDR1 LGHDT, CDR2 YNNKEL (reference sequence). The CDR3 spells CASSHKGQSYNEQFF.

V and J are TRBV7-9 and TRBJ2-7; TCRdb's D call of TRBD1 is untestable without DNA. Germline V gives CDR1 SEHNR, CDR2 FQNEAQ (reference sequence). CDR3 length: 14 residues. This CDR3 reads CASSLEGQGAEQYF. Together with reference TRBV7-9 and TRBJ2-7, the CDR3 gives the full variable domain: DTGVSQNPRHKITKRGQNVTFRCDPISEHNRLYWYRQTLGQGPEFLTYFQNEAQLEKSRLLSDRFSAERPKGSFSTLEIQRTEQGDSAMYLCASSLEGQGAEQYFGPGTRLTVT.

The J gene is TRBJ1-2, the V gene TRBV2; the TRBD1 assignment by TCRdb is unverifiable without DNA. The CDR3 has 14 residues. CDR1 is SNHLY, CDR2 FYNNEI, per germline. The CDR3 sequence is CASSERQVYGGYTF.

This sequence joins TRBV6-5 and TRBJ1-1; TCRdb names TRBD1, which stays unverified in the absence of DNA. This CDR3 region has 16 residues. Germline CDR1 MNHEY, CDR2 SVGAGI. CDR3 sequence reads: CASSGGGLSFNTEAFF.

This sequence joins TRBV6-1 and TRBJ2-3; TCRdb lists TRBD1, though no DNA is available to test this call. Germline CDR1 is MNHNS and CDR2 is SASEGT. The CDR3 is 17 residues long. The CDR3 reads CASRWSRAGGRTDTQYF.

The chain combines TRBV4-1 with TRBJ2-1; TCRdb lists TRBD2, though no DNA is available to test this call. The germline gives CDR1 MGHRA, CDR2 YSYEKL. The CDR3 is made up of 18 amino acids. CDR3 sequence reads: CASSSPPTSVSSYNEQFF.

V gene TRBV20-1 combines with J gene TRBJ2-1; TCRdb designates TRBD1, a call that cannot be tested without DNA. This CDR3 contains 15 residues. CDR1 DFQATT and CDR2 SNEGSKA come from the germline V gene (reference sequence). CDR3 protein: CSARDRGRSFYEQFF.

The gene calls are TRBV12-3 or TRBV12-4 and TRBJ2-2. The CDR3 has 17 residues. CDR3 sequence reads: CASSFGFEFANTGELFF.

This chain uses TRBV12-5 with TRBJ2-5; TCRdb's D gene call, TRBD2, goes unchecked for lack of DNA. Germline loops: CDR1 LGHNT, CDR2 FRNRAP. The CDR3 length is 16 residues. The CDR3 is CASGSASGVFRETQYF.

The CDR3 spells CASSLGAGSETQYF. The chain links TRBV5-1 to TRBJ2-5; the D gene TCRdb calls, TRBD2, cannot be checked with no DNA. The CDR3 is 14 amino acids. Germline assignment: CDR1 SGHRS and CDR2 YFSETQ.

This chain joins TRBV24-1 and TRBJ2-5; TCRdb's assignment of TRBD1 cannot be checked, as there is no DNA. This CDR3 has 19 amino acids. Germline V gene sequence: CDR1 KGHDR, CDR2 SFDVKD. This CDR3 reads CATSAWGQGVSGYQETQYF.

This rearrangement joins TRBV2 to TRBJ1-2; TCRdb selects TRBD1, and the lack of DNA leaves this call unchecked. Germline CDR1 SNHLY, CDR2 FYNNEI. The CDR3 sequence is 16 residues long. This chain's CDR3 is CASSAPPGGLSYGYTF. Full variable domain (missing parts from reference TRBV2 and TRBJ1-2): EPEVTQTPSHQVTQMGQEVILRCVPISNHLYFYWYRQILGQKVEFLVSFYNNEISEKSEIFDDQFSVERPDGSNFTLKIRSTKLEDSAMYFCASSAPPGGLSYGYTFGSGTRLTVV.

J is TRBJ1-1 and V is TRBV27. Germline assignment: CDR1 MNHEY and CDR2 SMNVEV (reference sequence). This CDR3 is 12 amino acids long. CDR3 sequence reads: CASRRYPNEAFF.

The rearrangement uses TRBV5-1 and TRBJ2-3; TCRdb selects TRBD1, and the lack of DNA leaves this call unchecked. CDR3 length equals 15 residues. The germline V gene encodes CDR1 SGHRS and CDR2 YFSETQ. CDR3 sequence: CASSLEPRGGDTQYF.